This T cell receptor (beta chain) emerged from a study of Graves' ophthalmopathy and Graves' hyperthyroidism. Findings and limits, study-wide: Appearing in blood as well were most expanded thyroid clonotypes above 0.001 frequency.

This clonotype was counted ten times or more. What it binds is not known. Amplified material comprised TCR beta CDR3 regions derived from RNA transcripts. HTBI-primed RT-PCR formed the first round, and a multiplex PCR formed the second. TCRdb called the multiplex PCR reads again in MiXCR, with one record for every CDR3 protein. The sample yields about 370,000 distinct CDR3 sequences, roughly 17% seen once. The CDR3 runs 14 residues. Per the germline V gene, CDR1 is SEHNR and CDR2 is FQNEAQ (reference sequence). Trimming removed 2 bases from V and 8 bases from J, with 15 bases in between. The chain combines TRBV7-9 with TRBJ1-2, with a tentative D call TRBD1 (5 bases). Sequenced: peripheral blood. The sequence derives from an adult woman with stable Graves' hyperthyroidism. The DNA of the CDR3 is TGTGCCAGCAGCTTAAGGGGCGGGGAATCGGGCTACACCTTC. Amino acids: CASSLRGGESGYTF.